This T cell receptor beta chain is from a study of response to subunit inactivated influenza vaccine. Germline-derived CDR1 and CDR2 are LGHDT and YNNKEL (reference sequence). The CDR3 length is 14 residues. Trimming took 2 bases from V and 7 from J; bases not matched to a gene: 4. TCRdb independently ran MiXCR on the RT-PCR reads; one entry per CDR3 protein. The profile covers some 570,000 distinct CDR3 sequences, with approximately 10% appearing a single time and about 10% taken by the ten largest. The sample was also linked to a second study, of T cells expressing NK-cell markers. From that study: UMIs were included in TCR beta cDNA generated by 5'RACE template switching. Sequencing of TCR beta repertoires drew on sorted CD3+CD56+NKG2C+, CD3+CD56+NKG2C- and CD3+CD56-NKG2C+ T cells. Sequenced donors, eight in total, included seven who were HCMV-seropositive and one who was seronegative.

Sequences were derived from PBMCs from blood, sampled on the day of vaccination. V and J are TRBV3-1 and TRBJ1-3; TRBD1 matches at 8 bases. The sequence came from a man aged 50 to 60 who received an inactivated influenza vaccine. The CDR3 DNA reads as TGTGCCAGCAGCCAATCAGGGGGCAAGAACACCATATATTTT. Residues: CASSQSGGKNTIYF.